The 12 T cell receptor beta chains listed next were all sequenced from one sample in a study of T cells in localized non-small cell lung cancer. Sequencing used immunoSEQ multiplex PCR; TCRdb keeps in-frame clones, though not all of them. The data hold 1,500 to 2,000 clones, with roughly a fifth observed a single time. This specimen was normal lung tissue next to the tumor, taken before any cancer treatment. These receptor sequences come from a man aged 35-75 years with stage I lung adenocarcinoma.

The J gene is TRBJ2-7, the V gene TRBV19, with 11 bases identical to TRBD1. The CDR3 extends over 14 amino acids. Per germline, CDR1 LNHDA and CDR2 SQIVND (reference sequence). J was trimmed by 6 bases and V by 5 bases; bases with no gene match: 6. In nucleotides, the CDR3 is TGTGCCAGTAGTGGATGGGACAGGGGGTCCGAGCAGTACTTC. Translation gives CASSGWDRGSEQYF.

This clone occurred a few times. V usage is TRBV19 and J usage is TRBJ2-5, with 12 nucleotides matching TRBD2. With 3 bases clipped from V and 5 bases from J, the junction kept 4 bases outside the gene matches. CDR3 size: 15 residues. The germline CDR1 and CDR2 sequences are LNHDA and SQIVND (reference sequence). As DNA, the CDR3 is TGTGCCAGTAGTATGACTAGCGGGAGTTACGAGACCCAGTACTTC. This encodes CASSMTSGSYETQYF.

This clone was seen only a few times. This chain links TRBV11-3 with TRBJ2-3, with D tentatively TRBD2 (5 bases). The V end lost 5 bases, the J end lost 0 bases, and 15 bases lay between the germline ends. Germline V CDR1 and CDR2: SGHNT, YENEEA. This CDR3 is built from 16 residues. In DNA form, the CDR3 reads TGTGCCAGCAGCCCAACGGGGTCCCTGAGCACAGATACGCAGTATTTT. Translated: CASSPTGSLSTDTQYF.

This clone was picked up a small number of times. At one of its ends the junction is not consistent with the germline gene, which may arise from a read error. The V and J genes are TRBV6-8 and TRBJ2-6, with TRBD1 identical over 7 bases. This CDR3 has 16 residues. Germline V lookup: CDR1 MNHGY, CDR2 SAAAGT. The DNA of the CDR3 is TGTGCCAGCAGTGACTCGACAGGGTCTGGGGCCAACGTCCTGACTTTC. Translation: CASSDSTGSGANVLTF.

This chain connects TRBV28 to TRBJ2-7; D gene uncertain. CDR1 and CDR2 (germline): MDHEN, SYDVKM. V lost 4 bases and J lost 4, with 8 bases in between. This CDR3 is built from 12 residues. This CDR3 is CASSSRIYEQYF. CDR3 nucleotide sequence: TGTGCCAGCAGTTCCCGAATATACGAGCAGTACTTC.

The chain joins TRBV6-8 to TRBJ2-7; unclear D gene. In germline, CDR1 is MNHGY, CDR2 SAAAGT. The germline V and J ends were trimmed by 2 bases and 0 bases, with 14 bases remaining between them. The CDR3 consists of 16 residues. CDR3 sequence: CASSYEARIPSYEQYF. CDR3 in DNA: TGTGCCAGCAGTTACGAGGCTAGAATCCCCTCCTACGAGCAGTACTTC.

This clone occurred a few times. The chain carries TRBV14 and TRBJ1-6; D unclear. The CDR3 runs to 16 residues. V shed 1 base and J shed 6 bases, with 13 bases lying between them. Germline V gene sequence: CDR1 SGHDN, CDR2 FVKESK. CDR3 bases: TGTGCCAGCAGCCAAGCTCCCGGGGTTGTTAATTCACCCCTCCACTTT. Translating it yields CASSQAPGVVNSPLHF.

This clone was counted between two and nine times. J is TRBJ2-1 and V is TRBV28, with D tentatively TRBD2 (5 bases). The CDR3 consists of 16 residues. Per the germline V gene, CDR1 is MDHEN and CDR2 is SYDVKM. Trimming left V 2 bases short and J 0 bases short, with 11 bases between. The CDR3 nucleotides are TGTGCCAGCAGTTTACTGGGGAGAAACTCCTACAATGAGCAGTTCTTC. It is translated as CASSLLGRNSYNEQFF.

The chain combines TRBV11-3 with TRBJ2-7, with D possibly being TRBD1 (6 bases). V was clipped by 4 bases and J by 3 bases, with 19 bases between them. The germline V gene has CDR1 SGHNT and CDR2 YENEEA. There are 16 residues in the CDR3. DNA of the CDR3: TGTGCCAGCAGCTGGACAGCTACCCGATTAAACTACGAGCAGTACTTC. Its translation is CASSWTATRLNYEQYF.

The chain employs TRBV19 and TRBJ2-1; TRBD2 aligns across 8 bases. The CDR3 is 15 residues long. From germline, CDR1 is LNHDA and CDR2 SQIVND (reference sequence). Trimming cost V 5 bases and J 4 bases; bases outside gene matches: 7. DNA of the CDR3: TGTGCCAGTAGTTCTTCTAGCGGGCAATACAATGAGCAGTTCTTC. It codes for CASSSSSGQYNEQFF.

This clone turned up a few times. The V gene is TRBV6-1, the J gene TRBJ2-2, with 7 bases aligning to TRBD2. The CDR3 spans 15 residues. Germline trimming cut 1 base from V and 4 bases from J; bases unmatched to any gene: 3. Germline CDR1 and CDR2: MNHNS and SASEGT. In DNA form, the CDR3 reads TGTGCCAGCAGTGAAGGGACTAGGGTCACCGGGGAGCTGTTTTTT. This encodes CASSEGTRVTGELFF.

The J gene is TRBJ2-1, the V gene TRBV28, with D perhaps matching TRBD1 or TRBD2 (5 bases each). The CDR3 has 16 amino acids. V lost 2 bases, J lost 7 bases, and 18 bases lay in between. Per the germline V gene, CDR1 is MDHEN and CDR2 is SYDVKM. This CDR3 is CASSLVRGGTWNEQFF. The CDR3 region has the DNA TGTGCCAGCAGTTTAGTTCGGGGCGGTACATGGAATGAGCAGTTCTTC.